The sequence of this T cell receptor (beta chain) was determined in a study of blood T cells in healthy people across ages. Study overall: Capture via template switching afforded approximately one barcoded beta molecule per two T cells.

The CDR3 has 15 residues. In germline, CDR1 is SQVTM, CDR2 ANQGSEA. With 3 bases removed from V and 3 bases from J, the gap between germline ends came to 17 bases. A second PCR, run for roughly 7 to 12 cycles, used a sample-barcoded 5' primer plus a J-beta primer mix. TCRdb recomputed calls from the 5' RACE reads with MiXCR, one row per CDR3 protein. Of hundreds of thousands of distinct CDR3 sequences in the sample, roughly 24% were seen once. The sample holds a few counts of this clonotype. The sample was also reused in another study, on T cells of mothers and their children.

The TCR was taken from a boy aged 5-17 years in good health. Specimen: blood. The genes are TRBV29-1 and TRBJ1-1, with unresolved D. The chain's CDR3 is CSVDSWGKGDTEAFF. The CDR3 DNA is TGCAGCGTTGATTCCTGGGGTAAGGGTGACACTGAAGCTTTCTTT.